This T cell receptor (beta chain) was retrieved from a study of cytomegalovirus exposure and HLA in healthy donors. Study-wide results and caveats: Per a later analysis, roughly 17,000 TCR beta sequences showed association with HLA alleles at 0.05 false discovery rate.

Details on this clone: Its antigen is currently unknown.

PCR used 60 Vbeta primers and 13 Jbeta primers. Sequenced by immunoSEQ multiplex PCR; TCRdb stores in-frame clones only, minus some. The sample has around 100,000 clones; approximately 70% are singletons. Germline CDR1 reads ENHRY; CDR2 reads SYGVKD. The CDR3 runs 15 residues. V shed 0 bases and J 8 bases; nucleotides not matched to a gene: 6. The specimen was PBMCs. The source of this sequence is a middle-aged man in good health and CMV-seropositive. The J gene is TRBJ2-3, the V gene TRBV10-3; 9 positions agree with TRBD1. CDR3 in DNA: TGTGCCATCAGTGAGTCCTCGGGACAGGGCCGTACGCAGTATTTT. Translating it yields CAISESSGQGRTQYF.